Given below is one T cell receptor beta chain in context. This sample was included in a study of CD8 T cells in Susac syndrome. TCR beta from blood CD8+ and CD4+ T cells was sequenced. The study used treatment-naive patients who had stable or active relapsing-remitting disease as multiple sclerosis controls. Isolation of CD8+ and CD4+ T cells was performed negatively, whereas enrichment of TEMRA cells was done by FACS. Reverse transcription of roughly 0.5 to 1 ug RNA was performed with random hexamers. The method of amplification for TCR beta CDR3 was immunoSEQ multiplex PCR, covering 54 Vbeta and 13 Jbeta. TCRdb fed the immunoSEQ multiplex PCR reads into MiXCR, producing one record per CDR3 protein. This sample has approximately 300,000 distinct CDR3 sequences, with approximately 91% found just once. CDR1 MNHEY and CDR2 SMNVEV come from the germline V gene (reference sequence). The CDR3 contains 15 residues. The ends lost 4 bases at V and 5 bases at J; junction bases unmatched: 9.

Sequencing was carried out using CD8+ T cells from PBMCs. This receptor was identified in a human donor with multiple sclerosis. The chain carries TRBV27 and TRBJ2-7, with 9 bases fitting TRBD2. CDR3 amino acids: CASSSPRTSVHEQYF. As DNA, the CDR3 is TGTGCCAGCAGTTCGCCTAGGACTAGCGTCCACGAGCAGTACTTC.